This T cell receptor (beta chain) originates from a study of blood T cell repertoires in COVID-19. Some clones are missing from TCRdb's copy, which holds only in-frame ones; the method was immunoSEQ multiplex PCR. Counted here are a few hundred thousand clones, approximately 92% occurring once; the ten biggest clones make up 0.95% to 1.1%. The CDR3 length is 15 residues. The V end lost 2 bases, the J end lost 5 bases, and 13 bases lay between the germline ends. CDR1 and CDR2 from the germline V gene are MNHEY and SVGAGI. For recovered donors of Cohort 3, there were two negative PCRs, clearance, or symptom resolution.

This TCR was recovered from a man in his late teens or twenties who had recovered from COVID-19. Sequencing was carried out using PBMCs or T cells enriched from blood (not recorded which). V gene TRBV6-5 combines with J gene TRBJ1-5; a weak D match, TRBD1 (6 bases). The CDR3 DNA reads as TGTGCCAGCAGTTACGCCGGGGGGGGGCATCAGCCCCAGCATTTT. This codes for CASSYAGGGHQPQHF.